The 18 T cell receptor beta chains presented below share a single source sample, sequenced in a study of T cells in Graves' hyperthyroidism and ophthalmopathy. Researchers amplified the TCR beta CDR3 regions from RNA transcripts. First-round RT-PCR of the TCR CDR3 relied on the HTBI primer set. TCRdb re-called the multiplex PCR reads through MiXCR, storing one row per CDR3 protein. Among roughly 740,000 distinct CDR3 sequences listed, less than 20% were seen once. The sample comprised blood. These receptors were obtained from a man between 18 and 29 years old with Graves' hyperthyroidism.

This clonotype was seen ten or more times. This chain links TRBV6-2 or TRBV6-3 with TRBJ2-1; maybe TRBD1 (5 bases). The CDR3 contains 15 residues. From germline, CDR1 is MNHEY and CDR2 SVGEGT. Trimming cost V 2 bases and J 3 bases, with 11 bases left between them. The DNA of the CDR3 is TGTGCCAGCAGTTACGGGGCCCCGAACTACAATGAGCAGTTCTTC. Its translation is CASSYGAPNYNEQFF.

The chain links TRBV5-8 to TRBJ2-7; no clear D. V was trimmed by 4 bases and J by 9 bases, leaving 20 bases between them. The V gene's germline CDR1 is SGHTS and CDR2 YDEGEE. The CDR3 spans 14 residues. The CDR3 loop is CASSRTGFAPGQYF. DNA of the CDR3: TGTGCCAGCAGCCGGACCGGGTTCGCCCCGGGGCAGTACTTC.

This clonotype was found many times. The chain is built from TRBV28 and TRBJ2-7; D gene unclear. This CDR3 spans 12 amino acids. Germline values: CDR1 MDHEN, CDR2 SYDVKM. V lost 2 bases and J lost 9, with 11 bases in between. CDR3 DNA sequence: TGTGCCAGCAGTTTAACGATGAGTAGGCAGTACTTC. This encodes CASSLTMSRQYF.

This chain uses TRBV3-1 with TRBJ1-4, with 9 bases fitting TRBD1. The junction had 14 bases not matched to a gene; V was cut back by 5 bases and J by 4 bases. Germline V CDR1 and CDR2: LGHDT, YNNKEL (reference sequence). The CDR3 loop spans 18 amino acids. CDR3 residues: CASSFRTVTGGFNEKLFF. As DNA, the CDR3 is TGTGCCAGCAGCTTCCGTACCGTGACAGGGGGATTTAATGAAAAACTGTTTTTT.

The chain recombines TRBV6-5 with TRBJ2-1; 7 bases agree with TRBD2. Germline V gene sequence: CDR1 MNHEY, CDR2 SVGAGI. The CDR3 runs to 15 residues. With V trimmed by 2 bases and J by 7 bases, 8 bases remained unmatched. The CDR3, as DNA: TGTGCCAGCAGTTACGGGGGGGGGGATAGTAATGAGCAGTTCTTC. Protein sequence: CASSYGGGDSNEQFF.

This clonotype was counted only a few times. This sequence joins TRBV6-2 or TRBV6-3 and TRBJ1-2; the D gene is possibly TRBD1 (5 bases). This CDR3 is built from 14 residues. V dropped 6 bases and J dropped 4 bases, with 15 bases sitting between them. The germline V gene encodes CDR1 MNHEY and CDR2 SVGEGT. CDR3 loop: CASSPGGLAYGYTF. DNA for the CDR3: TGTGCCAGCAGCCCCGGGGGACTTGCCTATGGCTACACCTTC.

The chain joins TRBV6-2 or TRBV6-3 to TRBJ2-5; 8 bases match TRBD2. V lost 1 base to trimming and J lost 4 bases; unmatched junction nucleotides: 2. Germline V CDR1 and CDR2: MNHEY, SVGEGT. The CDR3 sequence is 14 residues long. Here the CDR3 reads CASSYFAGGETQYF. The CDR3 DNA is TGTGCCAGCAGTTACTTTGCGGGAGGAGAGACCCAGTACTTC.

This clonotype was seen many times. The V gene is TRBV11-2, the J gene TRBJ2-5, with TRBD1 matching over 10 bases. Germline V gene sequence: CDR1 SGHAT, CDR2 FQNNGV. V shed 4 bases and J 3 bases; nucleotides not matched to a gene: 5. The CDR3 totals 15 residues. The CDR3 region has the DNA TGTGCCAGCAGCTCGAGACAGGGGGCTGAAGAGACCCAGTACTTC. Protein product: CASSSRQGAEETQYF.

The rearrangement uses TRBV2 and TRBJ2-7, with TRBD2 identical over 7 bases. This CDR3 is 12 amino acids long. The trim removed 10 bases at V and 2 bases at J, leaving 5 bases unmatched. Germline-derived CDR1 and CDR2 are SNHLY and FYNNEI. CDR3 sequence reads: CATSGATYEQYF. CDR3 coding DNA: TGTGCCACAAGCGGGGCTACCTACGAGCAGTACTTC. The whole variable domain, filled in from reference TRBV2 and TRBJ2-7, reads EPEVTQTPSHQVTQMGQEVILRCVPISNHLYFYWYRQILGQKVEFLVSFYNNEISEKSEIFDDQFSVERPDGSNFTLKIRSTKLEDSAMYFCATSGATYEQYFGPGTRLTVT.

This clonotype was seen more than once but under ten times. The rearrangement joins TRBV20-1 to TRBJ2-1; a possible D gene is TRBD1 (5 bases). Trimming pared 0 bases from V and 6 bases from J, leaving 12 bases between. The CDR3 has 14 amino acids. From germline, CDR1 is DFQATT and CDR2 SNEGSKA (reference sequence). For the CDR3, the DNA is TGCAGTGCTAGAGATCTAGGGCAGGGCAATGAGCAGTTCTTC. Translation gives CSARDLGQGNEQFF.

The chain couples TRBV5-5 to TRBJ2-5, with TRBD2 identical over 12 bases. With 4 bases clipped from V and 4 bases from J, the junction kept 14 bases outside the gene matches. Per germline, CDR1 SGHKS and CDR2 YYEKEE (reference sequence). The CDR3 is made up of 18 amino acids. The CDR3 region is CASSPHSTSGSRSETQYF. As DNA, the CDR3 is TGTGCCAGCAGCCCCCATTCGACTAGCGGGAGTCGTTCAGAGACCCAGTACTTC.

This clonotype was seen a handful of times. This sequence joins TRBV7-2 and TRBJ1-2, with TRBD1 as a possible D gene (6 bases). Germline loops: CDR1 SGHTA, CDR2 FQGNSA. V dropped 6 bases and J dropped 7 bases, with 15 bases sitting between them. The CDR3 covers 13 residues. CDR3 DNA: TGTGCCAGCAGGCCCGGGGGGCAGGGTGGCTACACCTTC. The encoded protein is CASRPGGQGGYTF. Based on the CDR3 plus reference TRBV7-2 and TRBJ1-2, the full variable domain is GAGVSQSPSNKVTEKGKDVELRCDPISGHTALYWYRQSLGQGLEFLIYFQGNSAPDKSGLPSDRFSAERTGGSVSTLTIQRTQQEDSAVYLCASRPGGQGGYTFGSGTRLTVV.

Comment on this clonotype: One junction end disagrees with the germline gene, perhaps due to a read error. The CDR3, as DNA: TGTGCCAGCAACCTCGCGGGGACCCAAGGGACCCAGTACTTC. Translated, it gives CASNLAGTQGTQYF. The chain joins TRBV6-4 to TRBJ2-5; TRBD2 is a possible D gene (6 bases). Germline assignment: CDR1 MRHNA and CDR2 SNTAGT. This CDR3 region has 14 residues.

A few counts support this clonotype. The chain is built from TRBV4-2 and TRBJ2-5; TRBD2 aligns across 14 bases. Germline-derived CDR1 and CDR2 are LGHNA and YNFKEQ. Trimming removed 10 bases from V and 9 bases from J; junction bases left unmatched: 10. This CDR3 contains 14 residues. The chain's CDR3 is CATGTSGSGGSQYF. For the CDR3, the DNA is TGTGCCACCGGGACTAGCGGGAGTGGGGGGTCCCAGTACTTC.

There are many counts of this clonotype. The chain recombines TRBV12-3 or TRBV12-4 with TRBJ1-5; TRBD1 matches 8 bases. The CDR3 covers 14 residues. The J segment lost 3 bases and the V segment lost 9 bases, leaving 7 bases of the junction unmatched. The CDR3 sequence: CASRQGPYNQPQHF. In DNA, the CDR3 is TGTGCCAGTCGACAGGGGCCATACAATCAGCCCCAGCATTTT.

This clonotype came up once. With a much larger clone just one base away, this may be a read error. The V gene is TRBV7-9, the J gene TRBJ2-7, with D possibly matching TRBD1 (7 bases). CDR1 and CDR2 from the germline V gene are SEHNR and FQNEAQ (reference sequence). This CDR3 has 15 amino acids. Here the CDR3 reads CTSSLGGDSPYEQYF. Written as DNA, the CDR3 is TGTACCAGCAGCCTAGGAGGGGACAGCCCCTACGAGCAGTACTTC.

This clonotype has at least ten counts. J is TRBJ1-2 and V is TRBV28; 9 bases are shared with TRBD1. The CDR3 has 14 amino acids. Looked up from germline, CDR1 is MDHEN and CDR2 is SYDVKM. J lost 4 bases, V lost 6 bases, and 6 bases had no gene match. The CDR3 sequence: CASSPGTGLYGYTF. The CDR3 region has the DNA TGTGCCAGCAGCCCAGGGACAGGGCTCTATGGCTACACCTTC.

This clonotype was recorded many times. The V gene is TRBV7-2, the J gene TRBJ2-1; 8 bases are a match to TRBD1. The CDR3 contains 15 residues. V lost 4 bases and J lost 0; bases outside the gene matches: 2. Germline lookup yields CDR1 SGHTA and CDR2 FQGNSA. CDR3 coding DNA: TGTGCCAGCAGCTACGGGACAGGCTCCTACAATGAGCAGTTCTTC. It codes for CASSYGTGSYNEQFF.